These 2 T cell receptor beta chains were all obtained from the same sample, sequenced in a study of cytomegalovirus exposure and HLA in healthy donors. A multiplex PCR was run with 60 Vbeta primers and 13 Jbeta primers. TCRdb's table, derived via immunoSEQ multiplex PCR, lists solely in-frame clones and lacks some. The repertoire holds about 150,000 clones, with over 80% as singletons. Sequenced: PBMCs. Receptor source: a boy aged 2-15 years in good health and CMV-seronegative.

The CDR3 DNA reads TGTGCCAGCAGTTTACCTGACACCTGGCCCTACAATGAGCAGTTCTTC. Protein product: CASSLPDTWPYNEQFF. The chain employs TRBV28 and TRBJ2-1; D gene unclear. CDR1 MDHEN and CDR2 SYDVKM come from the germline V gene. Deletions cut 2 bases from V and 2 bases from J, with 13 bases between. This CDR3 comprises 16 residues. The complete variable domain, with remaining parts taken from reference TRBV28 and TRBJ2-1, reads DVKVTQSSRYLVKRTGEKVFLECVQDMDHENMFWYRQDPGLGLRLIYFSYDVKMKEKGDIPEGYSVSREKKERFSLILESASTNQTSMYLCASSLPDTWPYNEQFFGPGTRLTVL.

V and J are TRBV7-2 and TRBJ1-3, with a possible D match to TRBD1 (6 bases). This CDR3 region has 16 residues. Trimming stripped 2 bases from V and 1 base from J, with 12 bases between. Germline CDR1 reads SGHTA; CDR2 reads FQGNSA. CDR3 sequence (DNA): TGTGCCAGCAGCTTACTTACAGGGTGGTCTGGAAACACCATATATTTT. Translated: CASSLLTGWSGNTIYF.